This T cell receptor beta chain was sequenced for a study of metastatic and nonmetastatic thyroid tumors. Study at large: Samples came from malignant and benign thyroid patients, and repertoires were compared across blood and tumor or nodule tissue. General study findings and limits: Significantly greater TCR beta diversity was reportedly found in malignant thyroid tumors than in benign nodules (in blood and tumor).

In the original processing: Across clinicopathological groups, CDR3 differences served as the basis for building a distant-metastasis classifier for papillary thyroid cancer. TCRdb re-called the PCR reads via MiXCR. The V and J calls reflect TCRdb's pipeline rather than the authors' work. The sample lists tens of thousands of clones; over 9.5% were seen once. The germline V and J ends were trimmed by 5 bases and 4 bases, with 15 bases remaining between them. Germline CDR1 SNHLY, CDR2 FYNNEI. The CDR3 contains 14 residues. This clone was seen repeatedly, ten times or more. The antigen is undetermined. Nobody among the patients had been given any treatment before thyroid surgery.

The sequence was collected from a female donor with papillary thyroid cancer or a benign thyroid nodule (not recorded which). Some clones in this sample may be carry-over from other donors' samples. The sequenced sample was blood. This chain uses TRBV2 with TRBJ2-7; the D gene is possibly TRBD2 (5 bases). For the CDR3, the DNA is TGTGCCAGCAGTTTGTTTCTAGCAGGATACGAGCAGTACTTC. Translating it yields CASSLFLAGYEQYF.